The TCR beta chain under discussion was sequenced for a study of blood T cell repertoires in COVID-19. Study-wide background: Some COVID-19 samples were acute and others convalescent; all came from the United States, Italy and Spain.

Per germline, CDR1 MDHEN and CDR2 SYDVKM. Trimming removed 2 bases from V and 0 bases from J, with 5 bases in between. There are 14 residues in the CDR3. Original processing methods: Reference gene primer amplification gave estimated nucleated cell counts. Repertoires were generated with immunoSEQ multiplex PCR, while TCRdb's copy carries only in-frame clones and drops some. D and trimming were read from the DNA, whereas the V and J calls and clone size are those reported in that table. This sample has approximately 230,000 clones, with roughly 88% found just once. Categorization into cohorts depended on clinical history that participants reported.

The sequence derives from a woman between 50 and 59 years old with acute COVID-19. The V gene is TRBV28, the J gene TRBJ1-3, with D uncertain. Material for sequencing was PBMCs or T cells enriched from blood (not recorded which). This chain's CDR3 is CASSLPSSGNTIYF. The CDR3, as DNA: TGTGCCAGCAGTTTACCGAGCTCTGGAAACACCATATATTTT.